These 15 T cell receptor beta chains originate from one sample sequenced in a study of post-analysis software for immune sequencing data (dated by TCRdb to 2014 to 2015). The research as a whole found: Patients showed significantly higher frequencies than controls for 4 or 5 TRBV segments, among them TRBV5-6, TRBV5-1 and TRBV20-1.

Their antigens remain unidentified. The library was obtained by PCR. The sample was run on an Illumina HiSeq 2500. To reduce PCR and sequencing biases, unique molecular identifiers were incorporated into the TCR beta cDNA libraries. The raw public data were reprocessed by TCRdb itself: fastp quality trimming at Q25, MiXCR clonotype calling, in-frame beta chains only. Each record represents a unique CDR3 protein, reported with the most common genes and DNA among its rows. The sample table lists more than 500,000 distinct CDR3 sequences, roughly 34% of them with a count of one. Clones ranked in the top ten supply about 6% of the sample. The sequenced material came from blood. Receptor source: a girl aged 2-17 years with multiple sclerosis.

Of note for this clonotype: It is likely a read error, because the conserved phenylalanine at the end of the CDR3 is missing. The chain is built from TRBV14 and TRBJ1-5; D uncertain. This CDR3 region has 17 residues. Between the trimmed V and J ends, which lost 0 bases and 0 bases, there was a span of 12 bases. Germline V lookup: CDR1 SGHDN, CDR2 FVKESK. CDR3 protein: CASSQDPGSYSNQPQHL. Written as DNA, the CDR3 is TGTGCCAGCAGCCAAGATCCAGGCAGCTATAGCAATCAGCCCCAGCATTTG.

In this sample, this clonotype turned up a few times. The CDR3 loop is CASSQQGGLATRAYEQYF. For the CDR3, the DNA is TGTGCCAGCAGCCAACAAGGGGGACTAGCGACGAGGGCCTACGAGCAGTACTTC. The chain is built from TRBV3-1 and TRBJ2-7; 10 bases line up with TRBD2. V shed 2 bases, J shed 2 bases, and the junction held 12 bases outside the gene matches. The CDR3 extends over 18 amino acids. Per germline, CDR1 LGHDT and CDR2 YNNKEL (reference sequence).

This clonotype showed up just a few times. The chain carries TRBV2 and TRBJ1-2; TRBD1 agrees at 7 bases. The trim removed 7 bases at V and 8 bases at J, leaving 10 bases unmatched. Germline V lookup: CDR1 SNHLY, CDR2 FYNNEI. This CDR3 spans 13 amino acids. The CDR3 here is CASTRDSPIGYTF. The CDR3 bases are TGTGCCAGCACCCGGGACAGCCCTATCGGCTACACCTTC.

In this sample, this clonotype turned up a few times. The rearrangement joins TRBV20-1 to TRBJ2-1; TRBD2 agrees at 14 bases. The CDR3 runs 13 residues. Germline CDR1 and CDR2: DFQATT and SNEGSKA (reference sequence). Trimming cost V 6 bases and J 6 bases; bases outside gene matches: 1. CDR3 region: CSAGLAGVNEQFF. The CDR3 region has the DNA TGCAGTGCGGGACTAGCGGGGGTCAATGAGCAGTTCTTC.

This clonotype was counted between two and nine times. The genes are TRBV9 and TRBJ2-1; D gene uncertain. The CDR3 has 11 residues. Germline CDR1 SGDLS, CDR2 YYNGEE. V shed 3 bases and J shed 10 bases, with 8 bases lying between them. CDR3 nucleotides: TGTGCCAGCAGCGCCCTGGGGGAGCAGTTCTTC. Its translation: CASSALGEQFF.

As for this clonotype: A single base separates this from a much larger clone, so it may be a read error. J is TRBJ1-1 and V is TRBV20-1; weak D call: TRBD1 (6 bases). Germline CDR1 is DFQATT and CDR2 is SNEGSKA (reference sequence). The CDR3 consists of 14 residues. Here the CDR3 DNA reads TGCAGTGCTGCGGAGGGGGAAGGTCACACTGAAGTTTTCTTT. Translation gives CSAAEGEGHTEVFF.

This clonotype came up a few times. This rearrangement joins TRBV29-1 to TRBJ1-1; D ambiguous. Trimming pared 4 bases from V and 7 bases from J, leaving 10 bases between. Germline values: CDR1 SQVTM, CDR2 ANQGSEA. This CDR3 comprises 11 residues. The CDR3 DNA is TGCAGCGTTGCCCGACCCTATGAAGCTTTCTTT. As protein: CSVARPYEAFF.

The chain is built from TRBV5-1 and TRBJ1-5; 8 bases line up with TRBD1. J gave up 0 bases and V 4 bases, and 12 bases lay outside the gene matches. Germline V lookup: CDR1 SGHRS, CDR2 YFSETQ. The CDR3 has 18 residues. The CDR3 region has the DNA TGCGCCAGCAGCCCGGGACAGGAGGGGGTTTATAGCAATCAGCCCCAGCATTTT. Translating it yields CASSPGQEGVYSNQPQHF.

The CDR3 sequence is CASSQGGGITDTQYF. CDR3 nucleotide sequence: TGCGCCAGCAGCCAAGGGGGGGGGATTACAGATACGCAGTATTTT. The rearrangement links TRBV4-1 to TRBJ2-3; TRBD2 matches at 7 bases. Unmatched junction bases numbered 4, after V lost 1 base and J lost 3 bases. CDR1 is MGHRA and CDR2 is YSYEKL in the germline V gene. This CDR3 has 15 residues.

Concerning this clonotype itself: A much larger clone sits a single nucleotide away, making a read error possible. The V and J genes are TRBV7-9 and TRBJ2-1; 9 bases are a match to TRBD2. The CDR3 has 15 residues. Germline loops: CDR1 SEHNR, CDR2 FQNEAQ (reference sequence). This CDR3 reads CASRFIERGARIQFF. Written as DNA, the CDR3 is TGTGCCAGCCGCTTTATCGAGCGGGGGGCCCGGATACAGTTCTTC.

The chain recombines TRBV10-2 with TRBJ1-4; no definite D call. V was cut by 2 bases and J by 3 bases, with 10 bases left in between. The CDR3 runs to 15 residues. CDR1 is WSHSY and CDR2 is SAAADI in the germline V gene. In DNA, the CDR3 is TGCGCCAGCAGTGAGACTGGGGAGGCTAATGAAAAACTGTTTTTT. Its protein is CASSETGEANEKLFF.

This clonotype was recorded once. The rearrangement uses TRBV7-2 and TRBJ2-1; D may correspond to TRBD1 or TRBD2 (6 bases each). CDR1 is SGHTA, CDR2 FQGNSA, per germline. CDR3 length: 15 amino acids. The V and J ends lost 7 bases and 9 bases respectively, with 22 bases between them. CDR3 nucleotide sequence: TGTGCCAGCATCTCGGCGGGACAAGGGTCTGGTGAGCAGTTCTTC. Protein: CASISAGQGSGEQFF.

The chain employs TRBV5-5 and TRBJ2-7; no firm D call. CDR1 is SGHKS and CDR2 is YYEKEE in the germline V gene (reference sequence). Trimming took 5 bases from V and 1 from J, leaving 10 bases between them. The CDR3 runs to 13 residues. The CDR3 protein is CASSYALSYEQYF. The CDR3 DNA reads TGTGCCAGCAGTTATGCACTATCCTACGAGCAGTACTTC.

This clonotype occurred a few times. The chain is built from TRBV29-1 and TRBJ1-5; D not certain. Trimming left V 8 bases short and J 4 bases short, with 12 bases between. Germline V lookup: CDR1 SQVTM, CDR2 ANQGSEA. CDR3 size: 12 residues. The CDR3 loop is CSILDGNQPQHF. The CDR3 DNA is TGCAGCATCTTGGACGGGAATCAGCCCCAGCATTTT.

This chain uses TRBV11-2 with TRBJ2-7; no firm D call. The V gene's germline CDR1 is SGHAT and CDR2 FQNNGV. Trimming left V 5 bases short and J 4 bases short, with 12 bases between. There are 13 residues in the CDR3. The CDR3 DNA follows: TGTGCCAGCAGCCCCAGGCCTGAGTACGAGCAGTACTTC. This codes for CASSPRPEYEQYF.